The 11 T cell receptor beta chains below come from one sample, sequenced in a study of response to subunit inactivated influenza vaccine (dated by TCRdb to between 2018 and 2020). The library was built by means of RT-PCR. This sample was sequenced with an Illumina HiSeq 2500. TCRdb reworked the public reads: Q25 trimming with fastp, MiXCR clone assembly, productive beta chains retained. Under each unique CDR3 protein, matching rows form one entry showing the most common genes and DNA. The sample table holds around 530,000 distinct CDR3 sequences, of which 16% were seen once. The biggest ten clones account for less than 4% of the sample. The sequences come from CD4+ T cells sorted from PBMCs, collected around 25 months after vaccination. These receptors originate from a man aged 50 to 69 who received an inactivated influenza vaccine. Donor details come from another sample of the same person, matched by shared clones.

This chain links TRBV29-1 with TRBJ1-1, with a possible D match to TRBD1 (5 bases). Germline V lookup: CDR1 SQVTM, CDR2 ANQGSEA. This CDR3 region has 13 residues. Deletions cut 7 bases from V and 6 bases from J, with 18 bases between. This CDR3 is CSASGLWGAEAFF. The CDR3 nucleotides read TGCAGCGCATCCGGGCTCTGGGGGGCTGAAGCTTTCTTT.

This clonotype has a count of ten or more. The chain couples TRBV9 to TRBJ1-1; D is perhaps TRBD1 (6 bases). V was shortened by 0 bases and J by 1 base, with 7 bases between the two germline ends. The germline gives CDR1 SGDLS, CDR2 YYNGEE. The CDR3 contains 14 residues. The CDR3 DNA sequence: TGTGCCAGCAGCGTAGGGGGACAGAACACTGAAGCTTTCTTT. Translated, it gives CASSVGGQNTEAFF.

This clonotype occurred a few times. This chain connects TRBV29-1 to TRBJ2-2; TRBD1 agrees at 9 bases. CDR1 and CDR2 (germline): SQVTM, ANQGSEA. This CDR3 contains 14 residues. V was clipped by 8 bases and J by 6 bases; unmatched bases: 10. CDR3 loop: CSHTTGGNSGELFF. The CDR3, as DNA: TGCAGCCATACGACAGGGGGAAATTCCGGGGAGCTGTTTTTT.

This clonotype was counted many times. The chain combines TRBV20-1 with TRBJ1-1, with D perhaps matching TRBD1 (5 bases). The germline gives CDR1 DFQATT, CDR2 SNEGSKA (reference sequence). This CDR3 has 15 residues. V shed 0 bases and J shed 5 bases, with 16 bases lying between them. The CDR3 region has the DNA TGCAGTGCTAGAGACCGCCATCGGGGGAGAACTGAAGCTTTCTTT. It codes for CSARDRHRGRTEAFF.

The gene calls are TRBV29-1 and TRBJ2-4; 12 bases match TRBD2. The CDR3 contains 18 residues. The germline CDR1 and CDR2 sequences are SQVTM and ANQGSEA. Trimming cost V 1 base and J 0 bases; bases outside gene matches: 7. The CDR3 DNA reads TGCAGCGTTGAAGCCGTGGGACTAGCGGGTGTAGCCAAAAACATTCAGTACTTC. Translation gives CSVEAVGLAGVAKNIQYF.

This clonotype was counted a few times. The chain combines TRBV4-2 with TRBJ1-1; TRBD1 matches 9 bases. The junction had 5 bases not matched to a gene; V was cut back by 4 bases and J by 5 bases. Germline CDR1 and CDR2: LGHNA and YNFKEQ. CDR3 size: 14 residues. CDR3 residues: CASSPRDRGTEAFF. CDR3 DNA: TGTGCCAGCAGCCCGCGAGACAGGGGGACTGAAGCTTTCTTT.

This sequence joins TRBV20-1 and TRBJ2-5; 10 bases agree with TRBD1. The CDR3 is made up of 14 amino acids. CDR1 and CDR2 from the germline V gene are DFQATT and SNEGSKA (reference sequence). V dropped 5 bases and J dropped 5; count of bases not matched to a gene: 8. The CDR3, as DNA: TGCAGTGCTCTGACACGACAGGGGGCTGAGACCCAGTACTTC. Translation: CSALTRQGAETQYF.

This clonotype appeared many times. The chain joins TRBV5-1 to TRBJ2-7; the match to TRBD1 covers 7 bases. The germline gives CDR1 SGHRS, CDR2 YFSETQ. This CDR3 comprises 15 residues. After removal of 4 bases from V and 0 bases from J, the junction contained 7 bases not matched to a gene. The CDR3 nucleotides read TGCGCCAGCAGCCTCGGGACAGCCAGCTCCTACGAGCAGTACTTC. Its protein product is CASSLGTASSYEQYF.

At least ten counts were recorded for this clonotype. This rearrangement joins TRBV11-2 to TRBJ2-2; 9 nucleotides line up with TRBD2. The length of the CDR3 is 19 residues. J gave up 2 bases and V 3 bases, and 13 bases lay outside the gene matches. Per germline, CDR1 SGHAT and CDR2 FQNNGV. This CDR3 is CASSFRRGLALTNTGELFF. Here the CDR3 DNA reads TGTGCCAGCAGCTTCAGGAGAGGACTAGCGTTAACTAACACCGGGGAGCTGTTTTTT.

The chain combines TRBV18 with TRBJ2-5, with D possibly matching TRBD1 (5 bases). This CDR3 has 14 amino acids. Trimming shortened V by 1 base and J by 3 bases, and 9 bases separated the two germline ends. The germline CDR1 and CDR2 sequences are KGHSH and LQKENI. The chain's CDR3 is CASSPRGGKETQYF. The CDR3 nucleotides read TGTGCCAGCTCACCACGGGGCGGAAAAGAGACCCAGTACTTC.

The rearrangement uses TRBV6-5 and TRBJ2-6; 12 positions match TRBD1. Germline V CDR1 and CDR2: MNHEY, SVGAGI. V gave up 1 base and J gave up 4 bases; unmatched junction bases: 5. CDR3 length: 18 amino acids. Here the CDR3 reads CASSYLGQGALGANVLTF. The DNA of the CDR3 is TGTGCCAGCAGTTACTTGGGACAGGGGGCGCTCGGGGCCAACGTCCTGACTTTC.